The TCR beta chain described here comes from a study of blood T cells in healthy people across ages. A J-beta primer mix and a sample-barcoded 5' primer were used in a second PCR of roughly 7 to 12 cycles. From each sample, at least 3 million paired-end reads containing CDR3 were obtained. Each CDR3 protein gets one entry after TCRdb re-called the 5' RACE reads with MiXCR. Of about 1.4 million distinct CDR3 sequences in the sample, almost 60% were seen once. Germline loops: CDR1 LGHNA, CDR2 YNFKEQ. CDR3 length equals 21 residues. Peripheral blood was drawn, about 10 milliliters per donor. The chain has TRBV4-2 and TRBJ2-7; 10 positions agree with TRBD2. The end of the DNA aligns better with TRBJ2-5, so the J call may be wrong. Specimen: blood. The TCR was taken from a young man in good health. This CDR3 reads CASSQDFGGSGRASSQETQYF. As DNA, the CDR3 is TGTGCCAGCAGCCAAGATTTCGGCGGGAGCGGGAGGGCCTCATCGCAAGAGACCCAGTACTTC.